This TCR beta chain was documented in a study of post-analysis software for immune sequencing data (dated by TCRdb to between 2014 and 2016). Some background on the complete study: Relapsing-remitting, secondary progressive and progressive-relapsing multiple sclerosis were recorded as disease courses, and subtype annotation was lacking for some patients. The patient repertoires were set against 10 to 11 previously published healthy control repertoires from donors whose ages ranged from about 6 to 27 years. A subset of samples was prepared in parallel using single-end sample barcoding, then pooled and co-amplified after Illumina adapter ligation. On the study overall, not on this receptor specifically: Compared with controls, multiple sclerosis patients had significantly lower normalized Chao1 diversity, a finding suggesting substantial peripheral T-cell clonal expansion. The control group was slightly older than the multiple sclerosis patient group. Direct clustering with F measure revealed strong co-clustering of samples prepared in the same batch, which led to a batch-effect correction. Significantly higher frequencies in patients than in controls were found for five or six TRBV segments, including TRBV5-6, TRBV5-1 and TRBV20-1.

The library was obtained by PCR. Data came from an Illumina HiSeq 2500. To reduce PCR and sequencing biases, unique molecular identifiers were incorporated into the TCR beta cDNA libraries. Per 1 to 10 million input T cells, 500,000 or so cDNA molecules were obtained, such that each molecule approximated one T cell. The patient libraries were prepared and sequenced using the same protocol as the earlier healthy control dataset. Samples belonging to the same batch were prepared together, multiplexed and sequenced on a shared HiSeq lane. The paper's processing steps were these. Raw barcoded reads were processed with MIGEC, discarding single-read molecular identifier groups before consensus assembly and CDR3 extraction. Clonotype tables were post-analysed with VDJtools, and diversity was normalized by down-sampling all datasets to the smallest sample size. Repertoire overlap clustering matched CDR3 amino acid but not nucleotide sequences to correct batch-related cross-sample contamination. TCRdb trimmed public reads at Q25 via fastp, called clones via MiXCR and kept in-frame beta chains. Entries are consolidated by CDR3 protein sequence, retaining the most common genes and DNA. None of the V and J calls come from the authors' own analysis; TCRdb made them. Across this sample there are hundreds of thousands of distinct CDR3 sequences, with about 50% seen only once. Clones ranked in the top ten supply under 6% of the sample.

As concerns this clonotype: The antigen it recognizes is unknown. No quality values exist for individual bases; no much larger clone is one base distant.

CDR1 KGHSH and CDR2 LQKENI are derived from the germline V gene. Cut back by 3 bases and 6 bases, the V and J ends lie 15 bases apart. From cysteine to phenylalanine, the CDR3 is 15 amino acids long. The sequence is cut down to CDR3 DNA, 45 bases in frame from base 1. To demonstrate the VDJtools post-analysis software, the study profiled TCR beta repertoires from the peripheral blood of 13 young patients with multiple sclerosis. The multiple sclerosis patients were children and adolescents between roughly 6 and 15 years of age. The sequence was obtained from a girl between 10 and 17 years old with multiple sclerosis. The sequence links TRBV18 to TRBJ2-1, with a tentative D gene TRBD2 over 5 matching bases. The sample comprised blood. The CDR3 region reads CASSPGEAGPNEQFF. The nucleotide sequence reads as follows: TGTGCCAGCTCACCGGGAGAGGCGGGCCCCAATGAGCAGTTCTTC.